This T cell receptor (beta chain) was documented in a study of cytomegalovirus exposure and HLA in healthy donors. Study overall: As released early, the data held roughly 85 million unique TCRs from HLA-typed donors.

The V gene end was trimmed by 4 bases and the J gene end by 10 bases; junction bases not matched to a gene: 19. The CDR3 has 19 residues. The germline V gene encodes CDR1 WSHSY and CDR2 SAAADI. As concerns this clone: The same CDR3 can be traced to other DNA sequences in this sample.

Though probably carrying unrecorded immune exposures, donors were nominally healthy at sampling. The PCR made use of 60 Vbeta and 13 Jbeta primers. Generated by immunoSEQ multiplex PCR, the TCRdb table keeps only in-frame clones and is missing some. The specimen's table records approximately 72,000 clones. The sequence derives from a woman between 40 and 55 years old in good health and CMV-seropositive. The sample consisted of PBMCs. This chain uses TRBV10-2 with TRBJ2-1; 13 nucleotides match TRBD2. The CDR3 nucleotides are TGCGCCAGCAGTGGACTGCCAATCGCGGGACTAGCGGGGTTTAGGGAGCAGTTCTTC. Protein product: CASSGLPIAGLAGFREQFF.